These 21 T cell receptor beta chains share one sample of origin, sequenced in a study of radiotherapy plus CTLA-4 blockade in lung cancer (dated by TCRdb to between 2018 and 2020). The receptor library was made with the immunoSEQ multiplex PCR assay. TCRdb's version of the immuneACCESS table is confined to in-frame rearrangements and falls short of the full clone set. An unresolved V gene accounts for under half of the shortfall where checked; the remainder is of unknown origin. The sample table contains about 38,000 clones; only one count was recorded for approximately 86% of them. Around a fifth of the sample lies in the top ten. This sample comprised peripheral blood, obtained from a patient treated with radiotherapy plus ipilimumab. These receptor sequences come from a human donor with non-small cell lung cancer whose response to radiotherapy plus ipilimumab could not be evaluated.

The V and J genes are TRBV4-2 and TRBJ2-2; 11 nucleotides line up with TRBD2. Germline CDR1 LGHNA, CDR2 YNFKEQ. This CDR3 has 17 residues. V lost 1 base and J lost 6; bases outside the gene matches: 7. CDR3 bases: TGTGCCAGCAGCCAAGTATATCTTAGCGGGGGGGCCGGGGAGCTGTTTTTT. This codes for CASSQVYLSGGAGELFF.

The genes are TRBV4-2 and TRBJ1-5, with 8 nucleotides matching TRBD1. V lost 0 bases and J lost 7; bases outside the gene matches: 5. The CDR3 has 15 residues. The germline CDR1 and CDR2 sequences are LGHNA and YNFKEQ. The CDR3 is CASSQEGQAGQPQHF. The CDR3 coding sequence is TGTGCCAGCAGCCAAGAGGGACAGGCCGGCCAGCCCCAGCATTTT.

V is TRBV29-1 and J is TRBJ1-6, with a tentative D call TRBD1 (6 bases). There are 12 residues in the CDR3. The germline CDR1 and CDR2 sequences are SQVTM and ANQGSEA. Trimming left V 4 bases short and J 10 bases short, with 11 bases between. The CDR3 DNA reads TGCAGCGTTGGGTCACAGGGCTCACCCCTCCACTTT. Translated, it gives CSVGSQGSPLHF.

J is TRBJ2-2 and V is TRBV7-9; 12 nucleotides align to TRBD1. This CDR3 is 16 amino acids long. Germline V gives CDR1 SEHNR, CDR2 FQNEAQ (reference sequence). The J segment lost 7 bases and the V segment lost 4 bases, leaving 7 bases of the junction unmatched. The CDR3 here is CASSSGTGGAGGELFF. The CDR3 bases are TGTGCCAGCAGCTCCGGGACAGGGGGCGCCGGCGGGGAGCTGTTTTTT.

This clone has only one observation. The rearrangement links TRBV7-2 to TRBJ1-6, with D possibly TRBD1 on 6 matching bases. The CDR3 loop spans 17 amino acids. Germline V gives CDR1 SGHTA, CDR2 FQGNSA. V shed 5 bases and J shed 2 bases, with 16 bases lying between them. CDR3 bases: TGTGCCAGCAGCGGCGGGGGCGCGGACCCCTATAATTCACCCCTCCACTTT. It encodes CASSGGGADPYNSPLHF.

The J gene is TRBJ2-7, the V gene TRBV21-1; TRBD1 reflects the table's D call only, with no check against the DNA. TRBV21-1 is noted as a pseudogene. The CDR3 is made up of 14 amino acids. CDR3 sequence: CASSKTRVPYEQYF. CDR3 DNA: TGTGCCAGCAGCAAAACCAGGGTACCCTACGAGCAGTACTTC.

This clone was detected only a few times. The chain recombines TRBV6-6 with TRBJ2-7; D possibly corresponds to TRBD2 (5 bases). CDR1 MNHNY and CDR2 SVGAGI come from the germline V gene (reference sequence). The CDR3 spans 15 residues. Trimming removed 8 bases at V and 6 bases at J, with 23 bases between. The CDR3 region has the DNA TGTGCCAGCTCCCGAAACCGCCAGGAAGGAGGCGAGCAGTACTTC. It encodes CASSRNRQEGGEQYF.

This chain joins TRBV2 and TRBJ2-1, with a weak D call TRBD1 (5 bases). Trimming removed 3 bases at V and 4 bases at J, with 10 bases between. This CDR3 has 14 residues. Per germline, CDR1 SNHLY and CDR2 FYNNEI. The CDR3 is CASSDSPGYNEQFF. The CDR3 DNA reads TGTGCCAGCAGTGACTCTCCAGGGTACAATGAGCAGTTCTTC.

Here the CDR3 DNA reads TGTGCCAGCAGCCAAAAACAGGGATGGAGTGAAAAACTGTTTTTT. Protein sequence: CASSQKQGWSEKLFF. The chain is built from TRBV14 and TRBJ1-4; D is possibly TRBD1 (6 bases). CDR3 size: 15 residues. Germline assignment: CDR1 SGHDN and CDR2 FVKESK. The ends were cut back, 2 bases at V and 7 bases at J, with 14 bases in the middle. Combining the CDR3 with reference TRBV14 and TRBJ1-4 gives the whole variable domain EAGVTQFPSHSVIEKGQTVTLRCDPISGHDNLYWYRRVMGKEIKFLLHFVKESKQDESGMPNNRFLAERTGGTYSTLKVQPAELEDSGVYFCASSQKQGWSEKLFFGSGTQLSVL.

A single count supports this clone. The chain links TRBV7-8 to TRBJ2-7; a possible D gene is TRBD1 (6 bases). V lost 6 bases and J lost 2, with 17 bases in between. The V gene's germline CDR1 is SGHVS and CDR2 FQNEAQ. This CDR3 is 15 amino acids long. In DNA form, the CDR3 reads TGTGCCAGCAGGAAAACCCGGACAGAGACCTACGAGCAGTACTTC. Translation gives CASRKTRTETYEQYF.

V usage is TRBV4-1 and J usage is TRBJ2-5; no reliable D call. The CDR3 is 15 residues long. From germline, CDR1 is MGHRA and CDR2 YSYEKL. Trimming took 2 bases from V and 4 from J, leaving 14 bases between them. The CDR3 nucleotides are TGCGCCAGCAGCCAACGCGAAACGCCCGGAGAGACCCAGTACTTC. Translated: CASSQRETPGETQYF.

The chain is built from TRBV18 and TRBJ2-5, with D possibly TRBD2 on 6 matching bases. The DNA end is more similar to TRBJ2-7, so the J call may be wrong. The length of the CDR3 is 13 residues. The germline V gene has CDR1 KGHSH and CDR2 LQKENI. CDR3 bases: TGTGCCAGCTCACCACCGGGCGGGGACGAGCAGTACTTC. This encodes CASSPPGGDEQYF.

This chain links TRBV18 with TRBJ2-3; 11 bases align to TRBD2. Germline CDR1 reads KGHSH; CDR2 reads LQKENI. This CDR3 is 15 amino acids long. Losses at the gene ends were 5 bases for V and 2 bases for J; bases not matched to a gene: 3. The CDR3 protein is CASSTSGGITDTQYF. The CDR3 DNA follows: TGTGCCAGCTCAACTAGCGGGGGTATCACAGATACGCAGTATTTT.

V usage is TRBV2 and J usage is TRBJ2-5; TRBD1 is a possible D gene (6 bases). Near its end, the DNA agrees better with TRBJ2-7, so the J call may be wrong. Germline V CDR1 and CDR2: SNHLY, FYNNEI. This CDR3 comprises 15 residues. CDR3 residues: CASSGQQGSSYEQYF. In nucleotides, the CDR3 is TGTGCCAGCAGTGGACAACAGGGAAGCTCCTACGAGCAGTACTTC.

The gene calls are TRBV2 and TRBJ2-1; possible D gene TRBD1, 6 bases. V lost 6 bases to trimming and J lost 0 bases, with 9 bases between them. The germline CDR1 and CDR2 sequences are SNHLY and FYNNEI. There are 14 residues in the CDR3. The CDR3, as DNA: TGTGCCAGCAGGACAGGCAGCTCCTACAATGAGCAGTTCTTC. It translates to CASRTGSSYNEQFF.

This sequence joins TRBV5-1 and TRBJ2-6; tentative D call: TRBD1 (5 bases). The V end lost 4 bases, the J end lost 0 bases, and 11 bases lay between the germline ends. This CDR3 spans 16 amino acids. Per germline, CDR1 SGHRS and CDR2 YFSETQ. CDR3 residues: CASSPPGYSGANVLTF. The CDR3 nucleotides read TGCGCCAGCAGCCCACCAGGGTACTCTGGGGCCAACGTCCTGACTTTC.

This clone was counted once. The chain uses TRBV28 and TRBJ2-6, with D possibly TRBD2 on 5 matching bases. Trimming removed 1 base at V and 5 bases at J, with 15 bases between. The CDR3 totals 17 residues. CDR1 and CDR2 from the germline V gene are MDHEN and SYDVKM. CDR3 region: CASSLFRGTSRANVLTF. In nucleotides, the CDR3 is TGTGCCAGCAGTTTATTTCGGGGTACTTCTAGGGCCAACGTCCTGACTTTC.

This chain connects TRBV5-6 to TRBJ2-1; 11 positions agree with TRBD2. The CDR3 is 12 amino acids. Germline V gives CDR1 SGHDT, CDR2 YYEEEE. The V gene end was trimmed by 4 bases and the J gene end by 11 bases; junction bases not matched to a gene: 2. The CDR3 loop is CASSGTSGQQFF. The CDR3 nucleotides read TGTGCCAGCAGCGGGACTAGCGGCCAGCAGTTCTTC.

The V call is TRBV10-3, the J call TRBJ1-1; D gene unclear. Trimming shortened V by 6 bases and J by 1 base, and 15 bases separated the two germline ends. The CDR3 has 15 amino acids. Germline V lookup: CDR1 ENHRY, CDR2 SYGVKD. The CDR3 DNA reads TGTGCCATCAGCCCAATCGAGGAATCGAACACTGAAGCTTTCTTT. Protein: CAISPIEESNTEAFF.

This chain joins TRBV11-3 and TRBJ2-3; 7 bases line up with TRBD2. This CDR3 is built from 16 residues. V was clipped by 5 bases and J by 1 base; unmatched bases: 9. Germline CDR1 and CDR2: SGHNT and YENEEA. CDR3 in amino acids: CASSPGGTIRTDTQYF. CDR3 sequence (DNA): TGTGCCAGCAGCCCCGGTGGGACTATCCGCACAGATACGCAGTATTTT.

This clone showed up just once. The CDR3 nucleotides read TGTGCCAGCAGCTTAGGACAGGGGGCCAAGACCCAGTACTTC. Translating it yields CASSLGQGAKTQYF. The chain carries TRBV7-2 and TRBJ2-5; 10 bases match TRBD1. The V gene end was trimmed by 1 base and the J gene end by 6 bases; junction bases not matched to a gene: 2. The CDR3 extends over 14 amino acids. CDR1 SGHTA and CDR2 FQGNSA come from the germline V gene.